This T cell receptor beta chain was recovered during a study of early T cells in non-severe SARS-CoV-2 infection. A single record per CDR3 protein comes from TCRdb applying MiXCR to the 5' RACE reads. The sample lists 98,000 or so distinct CDR3 sequences, roughly an eighth occurring once. Study-level points and caveats: Sequences matched to VDJdb favored anti-spike CD8 responses, while private and CD4 specificities were missed.

This clonotype was seen ten or more times. Its cognate antigen is unknown. The CDR3 loop spans 17 amino acids. Unmatched junction bases numbered 5, after V lost 4 bases and J lost 0 bases. Germline V gives CDR1 LNHDA, CDR2 SQIVND (reference sequence). The sequenced sample was whole blood. The V and J genes are TRBV19 and TRBJ2-3; TRBD2 aligns across 12 bases. This receptor was identified in an adult who was a healthcare worker with PCR-confirmed SARS-CoV-2 infection or an uninfected control (not recorded which). The CDR3, as DNA: TGTGCCAGTAGTAGTAGAGGACTAGCGGGAAGCACAGATACGCAGTATTTT. Translating it yields CASSSRGLAGSTDTQYF.